This TCR beta chain came from a study of T cell responses to AZD1222 COVID-19 vaccine (TCRdb year 2021). At the level of the whole study: AZD1222 recipients whose second dose came at about 4 weeks and those whose second dose came at about 12 weeks were combined into one group, since spike-specific TCR depth and breadth did not differ between the two schedules. TCR sequencing was performed for over 230 trial participants, of whom around 210 were given two doses of AZD1222 and around 26 were given two doses of MenACWY control vaccine. Enrollment into the trials was organized by age into subgroups of 18-55, 56-69 and 70-plus years, and those subgroups contained about 160, 30 and 59 TCR-sequenced participants, respectively.

A distance of 12 bases separates the germline ends of V and J, which lose 6 bases and 1 base respectively. CDR1 and CDR2 were assigned from the germline V gene as SNHLY and FYNNEI. Inclusive of the bounding cysteine and phenylalanine, the CDR3 is 14 residues long. The kept DNA is CDR3 alone, 42 bases in frame from the first base. Summary of the overall study and its limitations: Reportedly, almost half of the unique spike-specific TCRs recognized epitopes lying outside the regions that are mutated in the B.1.351 and B.1.1.7 variants. Most participants were white British and females outnumbered males, and the authors suggested that clonal diversity may have been underestimated. Conclusions about previously exposed vaccinees are limited, since just a handful of AZD1222 recipients were seropositive for SARS-CoV-2 at baseline. In the small 56-69-year group, the increase in depth fell short of significance, most likely because of low power. The vaccine-associated CD4 TCRs covered the entire spike protein, and the dominant responses fell in regions 160-218 and 743-854. No day 14 peak-response samples were available, so repertoires were characterized only after the peak T cell response. After two AZD1222 doses, both the breadth and the depth of spike-specific TCRs were significantly higher than at day 0 and than in MenACWY recipients.

What this sample's time point label stands for: baseline before first vaccination. Vaccinee samples came from UK trials COV001 and COV002, including a single-blind randomized controlled phase 2/3 trial of AZD1222 (ChAdOx1 nCoV-19) in healthy adults. Trial participant PBMC samples were collected at day 0 and day 28 after the second dose for TCRbeta chain sequencing. The CDR3 regions of human TCRbeta chains were analyzed by immunosequencing. The published analysis was carried out like this. Repertoire TCRs were matched against a reference library of SARS-CoV-2-specific TCRs generated with the MIRA antigen-specificity platform. Breadth was defined as the fraction of unique TCRs that were SARS-CoV-2-associated, and depth was defined as the fraction of total T cells that were SARS-CoV-2-associated. Each spike-specific TCR was assigned to its reactive spike region and to a CD4 or CD8 class using the MIRA data. Log10-transformed breadth and depth values were compared by one-way ANOVA with Sidak's multiple comparisons tests. The table comes from immuneACCESS by way of TCRdb, which keeps in-frame sequences with V and J called. Part of the clones is missing from these tables; in studies checked, under half for an unresolved V gene and the rest for unknown reasons. That table gives V, J and clone size, and the DNA gave D and trimming. The sample table holds about 170,000 clones, of which around 91% were seen once. Of the sample, approximately 7.2% falls within the top ten clones.

As regards this clone: Its antigen is still unknown. No base qualities exist here, and no much larger clone lies one base off it.

This sequence originates from an adult in good health. The rearranged segments are TRBV2 and TRBJ1-1; a weak D assignment points to TRBD1 (5 bases agree). Sequencing was performed on peripheral blood, taken on day 0 of AZD1222 vaccination. In nucleotides, the sequence is TGTGCCAGCAGACTAGACAGTGGGAACACTGAAGCTTTCTTT. It specifies CASRLDSGNTEAFF.